This section outlines one T cell receptor beta chain sequence together with its context. The sample belongs to a study of beta chain features in type 1 diabetes. The investigators reverse transcribed all of the isolated RNA, so they sequenced expressed TCRB transcripts. Sequencing used immunoSEQ multiplex PCR; TCRdb keeps in-frame clones, though not all of them. This sample yields about 320,000 clones, of which 13% to 15% are seen a single time; approximately 6.7% belongs to the top ten. CDR3 length: 14 residues. V lost 0 bases and J lost 6, with 10 bases in between. Germline assignment: CDR1 MNHNY and CDR2 SVGAGI (reference sequence).

This receptor was taken from a man between 25 and 39 years old in good health. V is TRBV6-6 and J is TRBJ2-3, with TRBD1 as a possible D gene (6 bases). The sample was central memory CD4+ T cells from blood. The CDR3 sequence is CASSYSNRVDTQYF. CDR3 nucleotides: TGTGCCAGCAGTTACTCTAACAGGGTGGATACGCAGTATTTT.